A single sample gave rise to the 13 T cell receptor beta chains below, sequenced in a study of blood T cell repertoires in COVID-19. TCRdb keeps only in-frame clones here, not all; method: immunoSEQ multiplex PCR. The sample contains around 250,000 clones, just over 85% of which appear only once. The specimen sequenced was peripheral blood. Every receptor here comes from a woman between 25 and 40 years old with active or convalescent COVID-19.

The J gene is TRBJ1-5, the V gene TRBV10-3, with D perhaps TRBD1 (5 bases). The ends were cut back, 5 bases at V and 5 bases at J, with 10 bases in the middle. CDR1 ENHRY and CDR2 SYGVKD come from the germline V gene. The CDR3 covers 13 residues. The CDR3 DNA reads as TGTGCCATCAGTCAGGACAAGTATCAGCCCCAGCATTTT. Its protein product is CAISQDKYQPQHF.

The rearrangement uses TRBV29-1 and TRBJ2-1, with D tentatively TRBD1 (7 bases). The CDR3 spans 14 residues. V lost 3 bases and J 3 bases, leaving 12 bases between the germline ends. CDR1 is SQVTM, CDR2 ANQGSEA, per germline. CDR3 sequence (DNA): TGCAGCGTTGAGTCAGGGGGAGGCTACAATGAGCAGTTCTTC. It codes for CSVESGGGYNEQFF.

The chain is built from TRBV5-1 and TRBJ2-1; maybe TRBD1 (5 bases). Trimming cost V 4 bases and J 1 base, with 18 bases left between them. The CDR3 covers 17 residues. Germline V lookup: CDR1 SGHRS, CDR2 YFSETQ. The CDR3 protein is CASSPGLGRESYNEQFF. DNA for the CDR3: TGCGCCAGCAGCCCCGGATTGGGCAGGGAATCCTACAATGAGCAGTTCTTC.

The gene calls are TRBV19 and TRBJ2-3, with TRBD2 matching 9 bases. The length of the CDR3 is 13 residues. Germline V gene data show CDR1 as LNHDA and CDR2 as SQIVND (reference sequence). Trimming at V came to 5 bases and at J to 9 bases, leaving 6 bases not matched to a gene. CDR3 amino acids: CASSDLAGSTQYF. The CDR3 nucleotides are TGTGCCAGTAGTGATCTAGCGGGGTCCACGCAGTATTTT.

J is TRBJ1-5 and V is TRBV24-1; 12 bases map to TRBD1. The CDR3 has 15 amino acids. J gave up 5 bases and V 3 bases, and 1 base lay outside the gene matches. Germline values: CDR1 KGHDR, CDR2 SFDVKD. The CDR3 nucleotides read TGTGCCACCAGTGATGGGACAGGGGGCCATCAGCCCCAGCATTTT. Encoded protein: CATSDGTGGHQPQHF.

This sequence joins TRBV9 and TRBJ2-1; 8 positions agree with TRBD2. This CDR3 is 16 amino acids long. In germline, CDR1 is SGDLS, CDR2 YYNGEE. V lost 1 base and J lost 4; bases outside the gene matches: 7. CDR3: CASSVTVSGGYNEQFF. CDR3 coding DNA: TGTGCCAGCAGCGTAACCGTCTCGGGGGGGTACAATGAGCAGTTCTTC.

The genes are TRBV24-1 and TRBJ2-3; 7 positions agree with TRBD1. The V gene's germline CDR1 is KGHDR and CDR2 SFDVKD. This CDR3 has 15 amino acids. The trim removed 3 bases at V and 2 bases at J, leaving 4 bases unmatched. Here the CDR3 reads CATSDGTDLTDTQYF. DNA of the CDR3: TGTGCCACCAGTGATGGGACAGACCTCACAGATACGCAGTATTTT.

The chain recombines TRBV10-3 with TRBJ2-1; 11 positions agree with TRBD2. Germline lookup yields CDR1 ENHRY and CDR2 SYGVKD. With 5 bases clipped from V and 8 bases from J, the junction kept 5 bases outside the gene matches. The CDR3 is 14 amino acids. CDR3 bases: TGTGCCATCAGTACTAGCGGGGGCATTGATGAGCAGTTCTTC. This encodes CAISTSGGIDEQFF.

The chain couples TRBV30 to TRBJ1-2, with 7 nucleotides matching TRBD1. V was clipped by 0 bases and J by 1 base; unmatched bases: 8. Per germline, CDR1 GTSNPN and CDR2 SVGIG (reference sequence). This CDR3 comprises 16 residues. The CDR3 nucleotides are TGTGCCTGGAGTGTACCCACAGGGGCCTTTAACTATGGCTACACCTTC. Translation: CAWSVPTGAFNYGYTF. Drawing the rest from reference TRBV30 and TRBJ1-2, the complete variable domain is SQTIHQWPATLVQPVGSPLSLECTVEGTSNPNLYWYRQAAGRGLQLLFYSVGIGQISSEVPQNLSASRPQDRQFILSSKKLLLSDSGFYLCAWSVPTGAFNYGYTFGSGTRLTVV.

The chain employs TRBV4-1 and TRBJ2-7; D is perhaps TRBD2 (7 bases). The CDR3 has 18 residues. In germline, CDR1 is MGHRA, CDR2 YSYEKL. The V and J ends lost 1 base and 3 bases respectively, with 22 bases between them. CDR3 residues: CASSQVLGPGGPYYEQYF. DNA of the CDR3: TGCGCCAGCAGCCAAGTGCTTGGTCCCGGGGGGCCCTACTACGAGCAGTACTTC.

The chain's CDR3 is CASSLDGTSTDTQYF. For the CDR3, the DNA is TGTGCCAGCAGCTTGGACGGGACTAGCACAGATACGCAGTATTTT. The gene calls are TRBV5-4 and TRBJ2-3; D is perhaps TRBD2 (6 bases). This CDR3 comprises 15 residues. The V gene's germline CDR1 is SGHNT and CDR2 YYREEE (reference sequence). V shed 0 bases and J shed 0 bases, with 8 bases lying between them.

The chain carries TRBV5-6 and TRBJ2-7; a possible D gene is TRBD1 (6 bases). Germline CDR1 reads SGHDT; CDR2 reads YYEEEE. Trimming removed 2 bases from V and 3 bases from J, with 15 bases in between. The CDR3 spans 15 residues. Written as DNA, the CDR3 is TGTGCCAGCAGCTTTTCCCCCCAGGGACACTACGAGCAGTACTTC. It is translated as CASSFSPQGHYEQYF.

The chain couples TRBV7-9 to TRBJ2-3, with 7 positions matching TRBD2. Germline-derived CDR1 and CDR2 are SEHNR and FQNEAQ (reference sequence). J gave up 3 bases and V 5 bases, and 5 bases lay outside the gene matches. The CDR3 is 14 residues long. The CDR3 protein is CASSPGGTTDTQYF. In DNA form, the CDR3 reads TGTGCCAGCAGCCCGGGGGGAACGACAGATACGCAGTATTTT.